These 20 T cell receptor beta chains came from one sample sequenced in a study of T cell changes during pregnancy in multiple sclerosis. The method was immunoSEQ multiplex PCR; TCRdb's version includes in-frame clones alone and lacks a portion of them. The sample includes approximately 44,000 clones, about 90% of them seen just once. Sequenced here: CD4+ T cells from peripheral blood mononuclear cells, sampled before pregnancy. Receptors were obtained from a female donor with multiple sclerosis, enrolled in a pregnancy study.

V gene TRBV14 combines with J gene TRBJ2-1, with D unclear. This CDR3 region has 13 residues. Per germline, CDR1 SGHDN and CDR2 FVKESK. V lost 1 base, J lost 6 bases, and 7 bases lay in between. CDR3 coding DNA: TGTGCCAGCAGCCAAGCCCTAGTCAATGAGCAGTTCTTC. Protein product: CASSQALVNEQFF.

The chain links TRBV19 to TRBJ2-6; TRBD1 matches 9 bases. The V segment lost 7 bases and the J segment 2 bases; nucleotides outside the gene matches: 15. This CDR3 is 19 amino acids long. The germline gives CDR1 LNHDA, CDR2 SQIVND (reference sequence). DNA for the CDR3: TGTGCCAGTACTCGATCATTGGGACAGGGATCAACTGGGGCCAACGTCCTGACTTTC. Residues: CASTRSLGQGSTGANVLTF. Looking up the rest from reference TRBV19 and TRBJ2-6 gives the full variable domain: DGGITQSPKYLFRKEGQNVTLSCEQNLNHDAMYWYRQDPGQGLRLIYYSQIVNDFQKGDIAEGYSVSREKKESFPLTVTSAQKNPTAFYLCASTRSLGQGSTGANVLTFGAGSRLTVL.

The rearrangement uses TRBV6-4 and TRBJ2-5; maybe TRBD1 (6 bases). The CDR3 is made up of 18 amino acids. V lost 0 bases, J lost 5 bases, and 22 bases lay in between. From germline, CDR1 is MRHNA and CDR2 SNTAGT. The CDR3 region is CASSDSFGILPQGETQYF. DNA of the CDR3: TGTGCCAGCAGTGACTCGTTCGGGATTCTACCGCAGGGGGAGACCCAGTACTTC.

A few counts support this clone. V usage is TRBV5-8 and J usage is TRBJ1-1, with a tentative D call TRBD1 (6 bases). Germline V gene lookup returns CDR1 SGHTS and CDR2 YDEGEE. Trimming cost V 5 bases and J 3 bases, with 23 bases left between them. The CDR3 length is 17 residues. CDR3 DNA sequence: TGTGCCAGCAGTCCGTTCTCGGGGGGGCGCGGGGACACTGAAGCTTTCTTT. Its translation: CASSPFSGGRGDTEAFF.

CDR3 loop: CASSRSGGYYGYTF. Written as DNA, the CDR3 is TGCGCCAGCAGCCGATCAGGGGGCTACTATGGCTACACCTTC. V gene TRBV4-3 combines with J gene TRBJ1-2, with 8 bases lining up with TRBD1. Trimming took 4 bases from V and 3 from J; bases not matched to a gene: 4. In germline, CDR1 is LGHNA, CDR2 YSLEER. The CDR3 loop spans 14 amino acids.

This chain uses TRBV6-5 with TRBJ1-4; D ambiguous. Germline assignment: CDR1 MNHEY and CDR2 SVGAGI. The CDR3 sequence is 15 residues long. Trimming removed 6 bases at V and 0 bases at J, with 11 bases between. CDR3: CASSPRGATNEKLFF. The CDR3 DNA sequence: TGTGCCAGCAGCCCCCGAGGCGCAACTAATGAAAAACTGTTTTTT.

This chain joins TRBV5-1 and TRBJ1-4, with D unclear. This CDR3 contains 14 residues. Trimming cost V 5 bases and J 6 bases, with 14 bases left between them. Per germline, CDR1 SGHRS and CDR2 YFSETQ. The CDR3: CASSLQPRHEKLFF. CDR3 nucleotides: TGCGCCAGCAGTCTACAGCCCCGACATGAAAAACTGTTTTTT. Filled out from reference TRBV5-1 and TRBJ1-4, the complete variable domain reads KAGVTQTPRYLIKTRGQQVTLSCSPISGHRSVSWYQQTPGQGLQFLFEYFSETQRNKGNFPGRFSGRQFSNSRSEMNVSTLELGDSALYLCASSLQPRHEKLFFGSGTQLSVL.

The chain carries TRBV2 and TRBJ1-1, with a possible D match to TRBD1 (6 bases). CDR1 and CDR2 (germline): SNHLY, FYNNEI. Trimming removed 0 bases from V and 4 bases from J, with 12 bases in between. This CDR3 has 15 amino acids. The CDR3 spells CASSEALRRGTEAFF. CDR3 bases: TGTGCCAGCAGTGAAGCTCTTCGCAGGGGCACTGAAGCTTTCTTT.

The chain couples TRBV19 to TRBJ2-3, with D perhaps matching TRBD2 (6 bases). This CDR3 is built from 14 residues. From germline, CDR1 is LNHDA and CDR2 SQIVND (reference sequence). V lost 3 bases and J 3 bases, leaving 10 bases between the germline ends. The CDR3 sequence: CASSMGGATDTQYF. CDR3 in DNA: TGTGCCAGTAGTATGGGCGGGGCGACAGATACGCAGTATTTT.

This rearrangement joins TRBV9 to TRBJ2-5, with a possible D match to TRBD2 (6 bases). Trimming took off 1 base at V and 2 bases at J, with 9 bases between the two ends. Per the germline V gene, CDR1 is SGDLS and CDR2 is YYNGEE. The CDR3 has 14 amino acids. CDR3 in amino acids: CASSVTGRQETQYF. CDR3 in DNA: TGTGCCAGCAGCGTAACGGGGAGGCAAGAGACCCAGTACTTC.

The chain combines TRBV7-9 with TRBJ1-6, with 7 bases identical to TRBD1. Trimming removed 5 bases from V and 9 bases from J; junction bases left unmatched: 13. This CDR3 comprises 16 residues. Germline V lookup: CDR1 SEHNR, CDR2 FQNEAQ (reference sequence). The CDR3 spells CASSLGAGGGGSPLHF. The CDR3 DNA reads as TGTGCCAGCAGCCTTGGGGCAGGGGGTGGGGGTTCACCCCTCCACTTT.

V is TRBV7-2 and J is TRBJ1-6; 9 bases align to TRBD1. Looked up from germline, CDR1 is SGHTA and CDR2 is FQGNSA. This CDR3 is built from 16 residues. V lost 5 bases to trimming and J lost 4 bases; unmatched junction nucleotides: 6. The CDR3 protein is CASSIQGARYNSPLHF. The CDR3 DNA is TGTGCCAGCAGCATACAGGGGGCGAGATATAATTCACCCCTCCACTTT.

This clone has just one count. J is TRBJ2-2 and V is TRBV7-8; D possibly corresponds to TRBD2 (6 bases). The V end was cut by 5 bases, the J end by 6 bases, with 16 bases between. The CDR3 extends over 15 amino acids. Germline CDR1 reads SGHVS; CDR2 reads FQNEAQ. The CDR3 spells CASSRRTTYAGELFF. The CDR3 coding sequence is TGTGCCAGCAGCCGTCGGACTACTTACGCCGGGGAGCTGTTTTTT.

V and J are TRBV5-5 and TRBJ2-2; maybe TRBD1 (5 bases). Germline-derived CDR1 and CDR2 are SGHKS and YYEKEE (reference sequence). This CDR3 spans 13 amino acids. V lost 4 bases, J lost 6 bases, and 10 bases lay in between. In DNA, the CDR3 is TGTGCCAGCAGCCCGACAGTGGCCGGGGAGCTGTTTTTT. It specifies CASSPTVAGELFF.

The gene calls are TRBV4-2 and TRBJ2-1; 10 bases match TRBD2. Looked up from germline, CDR1 is LGHNA and CDR2 is YNFKEQ. Trimming cost V 3 bases and J 7 bases; bases outside gene matches: 12. The CDR3 is 17 amino acids. The CDR3 reads CASSQSRLSGGANEQFF. For the CDR3, the DNA is TGTGCCAGCAGCCAGTCCCGCCTGAGCGGGGGGGCGAATGAGCAGTTCTTC.

This clone has only one observation. This rearrangement joins TRBV9 to TRBJ1-4; 7 bases line up with TRBD1. CDR1 is SGDLS, CDR2 YYNGEE, per germline. The CDR3 runs to 16 residues. Trimming took 2 bases from V and 3 from J; bases not matched to a gene: 7. This CDR3 is CASSVDMTGSNEKLFF. CDR3 bases: TGTGCCAGCAGCGTTGATATGACAGGGTCTAATGAAAAACTGTTTTTT.

The V gene is TRBV7-2, the J gene TRBJ2-6; 11 bases align to TRBD1. Looked up from germline, CDR1 is SGHTA and CDR2 is FQGNSA. There are 16 residues in the CDR3. Germline trimming cut 6 bases from V and 3 bases from J; bases unmatched to any gene: 4. The CDR3 region has the DNA TGTGCCAGCAGAGGACAGGGGGCTTTTGGGGCCAACGTCCTGACTTTC. Its protein product is CASRGQGAFGANVLTF.

The chain combines TRBV6-6 with TRBJ1-3; D is perhaps TRBD1 (5 bases). The CDR3 totals 13 residues. V was clipped by 7 bases and J by 2 bases, with 9 bases between them. Germline assignment: CDR1 MNHNY and CDR2 SVGAGI (reference sequence). The CDR3: CASKEGPGNTIYF. For the CDR3, the DNA is TGTGCCAGCAAGGAGGGGCCTGGAAACACCATATATTTT.

The J gene is TRBJ2-7, the V gene TRBV21-1; TRBD1 reflects the table's D call only, with no check against the DNA. TRBV21-1 is marked as a pseudogene. The CDR3 sequence is 15 residues long. CDR3 protein: CANQIPGTGNYEQYF. The DNA for the CDR3 is TGTGCCAACCAGATTCCCGGGACAGGGAACTACGAGCAGTACTTC.

This chain links TRBV4-2 with TRBJ2-7; D might be TRBD2 (6 bases). The germline gives CDR1 LGHNA, CDR2 YNFKEQ. Trimming stripped 0 bases from V and 2 bases from J, with 11 bases between. The CDR3 is 15 amino acids. The CDR3 DNA reads TGTGCCAGCAGCCAAGATCAGGGCGGGACCTACGAGCAGTACTTC. This sequence encodes CASSQDQGGTYEQYF.